This T cell receptor (beta chain) was recorded in a study of blood T cell repertoires in COVID-19. The overall study: From T cells, B-cell-depleted T cells, or PBMCs came the material, which was cDNA or gDNA.

The study drew participants aged about 18 to 89 years from approximately 25 US areas. Participants classified as exposed had met a COVID-19 case within 2 weeks before study entry. In the authors' methods: It was from reference gene primer amplification that nucleated cell counts were estimated. Assay used: immunoSEQ multiplex PCR; TCRdb lists only in-frame clones, some missing. D and trimming come from the DNA, and the V and J calls and clone size come from that table. This table has 400,000 to 500,000 clones, roughly 84% appearing once. The trim removed 5 bases at V and 9 bases at J, leaving 6 bases unmatched. CDR1 is SGHAT and CDR2 is FQNNGV in the germline V gene. The CDR3 extends over 12 amino acids.

Material: PBMCs or T cells enriched from blood (not recorded which). J is TRBJ1-1 and V is TRBV11-2; TRBD1 aligns across 7 bases. This clonotype was sampled from a young woman who had been exposed to COVID-19. CDR3 nucleotide sequence: TGTGCCAGCAGCGAAGGGACAGCAAAAGCTTTCTTT. Its translation: CASSEGTAKAFF.